A selection of T cell receptor beta chains follows, all from one sample in a study of CD8 T cells in ankylosing spondylitis. TCRdb analysed the 5' RACE reads with MiXCR anew, one entry per CDR3 protein. The sample includes about 330,000 distinct CDR3 sequences, approximately 8.2% of them seen just once. Sequencing used blood, either unsorted or a sorted T cell fraction (not recorded which). The source of these receptors is a male donor with ankylosing spondylitis. Each CDR3 is given without its conserved first and last residue.

V gene	J gene	CDR3 protein
TRBV7-9	TRBJ2-7	ASSLDGGSYEQY
TRBV25-1	TRBJ2-3	ASSPGGGRADTQY
TRBV6-2/TRBV6-3	TRBJ2-4	ASSYSGQIAKNIQY
TRBV11-2	TRBJ1-4	ASSLFAGENEKLF
TRBV29-1	TRBJ2-1	SVEDLPSGTSSYNEQF
TRBV29-1	TRBJ2-2	SVPSGTGELF
TRBV11-1	TRBJ2-1	ASTGLRWSGSVSYNEQF
TRBV25-1	TRBJ2-7	ASTPGLLGREQY
TRBV12-3/TRBV12-4	TRBJ1-1	ASSLALQSQEAF
TRBV27	TRBJ2-2	ASSLYVRGTNTGELF
TRBV10-3	TRBJ2-7	AISEQSGGAYEQY
TRBV3-1	TRBJ2-7	ASSQALAGGEQY
TRBV29-1	TRBJ1-2	SVPERQGSNYGYT
TRBV30	TRBJ2-1	ASGRNNEQF
TRBV7-3	TRBJ1-4	ASSLRAGVREKLF